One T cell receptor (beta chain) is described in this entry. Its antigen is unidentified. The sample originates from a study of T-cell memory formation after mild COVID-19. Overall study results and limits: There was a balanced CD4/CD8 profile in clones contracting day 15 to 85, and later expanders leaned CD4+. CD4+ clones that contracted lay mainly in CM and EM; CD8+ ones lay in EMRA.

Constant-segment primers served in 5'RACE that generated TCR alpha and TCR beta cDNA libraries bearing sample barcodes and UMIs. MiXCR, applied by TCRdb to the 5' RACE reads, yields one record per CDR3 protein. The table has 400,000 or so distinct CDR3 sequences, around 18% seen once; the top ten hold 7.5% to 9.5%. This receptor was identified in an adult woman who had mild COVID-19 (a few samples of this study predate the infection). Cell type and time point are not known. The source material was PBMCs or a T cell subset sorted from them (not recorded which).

CDR3 in DNA: TGTGCCAGCAGCTTGGGACAGGGGGCGATCGAGCAGTACTTC. Translated: CASSLGQGAIEQYF. This sequence joins TRBV7-8 and TRBJ2-7; 12 nucleotides line up with TRBD1. V dropped 3 bases and J dropped 6; count of bases not matched to a gene: 3. Germline V lookup: CDR1 SGHVS, CDR2 FQNEAQ. The CDR3 consists of 14 residues. Using reference TRBV7-8 and TRBJ2-7 for the parts outside the CDR3, the full variable domain is GAGVSQSPRYKVAKRGQDVALRCDPISGHVSLFWYQQALGQGPEFLTYFQNEAQLDKSGLPSDRFFAERPEGSVSTLKIQRTQQEDSAVYLCASSLGQGAIEQYFGPGTRLTVT.